The clone carrying this T cell receptor (beta chain) has ten or more counts. The antigen remains unidentified. The data belong to a study of spatial heterogeneity in lung cancer. The study's findings and limits: The estimated TCR-seq coverage of tumor T cells amounted to roughly 6.7% when looking at alpha chains and around 13% when looking at beta chains. It was found that expanded intratumoral alpha and beta TCR counts tracked tumor mutation counts.

The time point is: sample taken at primary tumor resection. A total of around 67 untreated early-stage non-small cell lung cancer patients served as donors. No cell sorting; template was whole RNA from tumor, lung tissue or PBMC. The library protocol tagged each TCR cDNA with a unique molecular identifier. TCRdb reprocessed the 5' RACE reads via MiXCR and lists one record per CDR3 protein. This table holds 20,000 to 30,000 distinct CDR3 sequences, roughly 10% found once. V lost 8 bases and J lost 7, with 14 bases in between. This CDR3 is 13 amino acids long. Germline-derived CDR1 and CDR2 are MNHNS and SASEGT.

The TCR originated in a male donor with early-stage non-small cell lung cancer. Source: lung tumor tissue, taken at surgery. This chain joins TRBV6-1 and TRBJ2-2; TRBD1 might be the D (6 bases). CDR3 region: CASGRQVNGELFF. DNA of the CDR3: TGTGCCAGCGGTCGACAGGTGAACGGGGAGCTGTTTTTT.